The rows below give T cell receptor beta chains drawn from one sample of a study of cytomegalovirus exposure and HLA in healthy donors. This table comes from immunoSEQ multiplex PCR, and its TCRdb copy is limited to in-frame clones, with some not included. The sample shows just over 80,000 clones, 90% to 97% of them seen only once. Source material: PBMCs. The receptors come from a woman between 18 and 29 years old in good health and CMV-seronegative. Each CDR3 is given with its conserved first and last residue. D genes are given only for firm matches. A row's size may be missing; if present it is once, few, many or a size class.

>TRBD1|TRBJ1-4|TRBV27|-
TGTGCCAGCAGTCGACAGGGAAATGAAAAACTGTTTTTT
CASSRQGNEKLFF
>-|TRBJ1-5|TRBV30|once
TGTGCCTGGAGTAAGGAGAATCAGCCCCAGCATTTT
CAWSKENQPQHF
>-|TRBJ1-1|TRBV27|-
TGTGCCAGCAGTCCCTTAGACAGGAACACTGAAGCTTTCTTT
CASSPLDRNTEAFF
>-|TRBJ2-2|TRBV7-2|-
TGTGCCAGCAGCCCGGCAGCGGGTTCCTTCACCGGGGAGCTGTTTTTT
CASSPAAGSFTGELFF
>TRBD2|TRBJ2-1|TRBV19|-
TGTGCCAGTAGTATGGGGACTAGCTCGTACAATGAGCAGTTCTTC
CASSMGTSSYNEQFF
>-|TRBJ2-1|TRBV5-1|-
TGCGCCAGCAGCTTGGTTGGGGCCGTAGGCAGGGACAATGAGCAGTTCTTC
CASSLVGAVGRDNEQFF
>TRBD2|TRBJ2-7|TRBV19|-
TGTGCCAGTAGTATACGGACTAGCGGGGGCTTCTACGAGCAGTACTTC
CASSIRTSGGFYEQYF
>-|TRBJ2-2|TRBV30|-
TGTGCCTGTACAGACAACACAGGGCCCGGGGAGCTGTTTTTT
CACTDNTGPGELFF
>-|TRBJ1-6|TRBV7-9|-
TGTGCCAGCAGCTTAGGGCAACAGCTTTCACCCCTCCACTTT
CASSLGQQLSPLHF
>TRBD1|TRBJ2-3|TRBV29-1|-
TGCAGCGCAGACAGGGGGCAAACAGATACGCAGTATTTT
CSADRGQTDTQYF
>-|TRBJ2-7|TRBV7-6|-
TGTGCCAGCAGCTTACTAACAGGGTCCTACGAGCAGTACTTC
CASSLLTGSYEQYF
>-|TRBJ1-1|TRBV27|-
TGTGCCAGCAGTTTATCGACAGGGAACACTGAAGCTTTCTTT
CASSLSTGNTEAFF
>TRBD1|TRBJ2-7|TRBV6-1|-
TGTGCCAGCAGTGATTACAGGGGGCGAAACTACGAGCAGTACTTC
CASSDYRGRNYEQYF
>-|TRBJ2-3|TRBV2|once
TGTGCCAGCAGCTCTAGATCGGAACGCACAGATACGCAGTATTTT
CASSSRSERTDTQYF
>TRBD2|TRBJ2-7|TRBV10-1|once
TGCGCCAGCAGTTGGGGACTAGAGTTCGAGCAGTACTTC
CASSWGLEFEQYF
>-|TRBJ2-1|TRBV2|-
TGTGCCAGCAGAGTTCCTACGCACAATGAGCAGTTCTTC
CASRVPTHNEQFF
>TRBD2|TRBJ2-1|TRBV15|-
TGTGCCACCAGCAGAGATCAGGGTAGCGGGAGGTTTTTGGACAATGAGCAGTTCTTC
CATSRDQGSGRFLDNEQFF
>TRBD2|TRBJ2-1|TRBV7-9|-
TGTGCCAGCAGTTTAGCGGGAGTGGCCTACAATGAGCAGTTCTTC
CASSLAGVAYNEQFF
>-|TRBJ2-7|TRBV21-1|-
TGTGCCAGCAGCAAGGGGGCGCAAGGGGTCTCCTACGAGCAGTACTTC
CASSKGAQGVSYEQYF
>TRBD1|TRBJ1-1|TRBV6-5|-
TGTGCCAGCAGTGCCAGGACAGGGAGGGAAACTGAAGCTTTCTTT
CASSARTGRETEAFF
>TRBD1|TRBJ1-1|TRBV10-3|-
TGTGCCATCGGTCCCGGGACAGGGAGAACTGAAGCTTTCTTT
CAIGPGTGRTEAFF
>-|TRBJ2-7|TRBV5-6|-
TGTGCCAGCAGCTTTCGTGTCAGGCACTACGAGCAGTACTTC
CASSFRVRHYEQYF
>-|TRBJ2-7|TRBV28|-
TGTGCCAGCAGTTTGATGGGCAGCTCCTACGAGCAGTACTTC
CASSLMGSSYEQYF
>-|TRBJ1-1|TRBV4-1|-
TGCGCCAGCAGCCAACCGGACAGGAACACTGAAGCTTTCTTT
CASSQPDRNTEAFF
>-|TRBJ1-1|TRBV10-2|-
TGCGCCACCTCGAACGGTCTCACGGGCACTGAAGCTTTCTTT
CATSNGLTGTEAFF
>TRBD2|TRBJ2-7|TRBV5-1|-
TGCGCCAGCAGCTTGGCTAGCGGGAGCTCCTACGAGCAGTACTTC
CASSLASGSSYEQYF
>TRBD1|TRBJ1-5|TRBV5-6|-
TGTGCCAGCAGCGTTGACAGGGGGCCTAGTCAGCCCCAGCATTTT
CASSVDRGPSQPQHF
>-|TRBJ2-7|TRBV10-3|few
TGTGCCATCAGTGAGCAGGGTTACGAGCAGTACTTC
CAISEQGYEQYF
>-|TRBJ1-2|TRBV19|-
TGTGCCAGTAGTATAGACCGGTTCTCCCGAGGTGGCTACACCTTC
CASSIDRFSRGGYTF
>TRBD2|TRBJ2-1|TRBV6-4|-
TGTGCCAGCAGTGAGACTAGCGGAGACTACAATGAGCAGTTCTTC
CASSETSGDYNEQFF
>-|TRBJ1-5|TRBV30|few
TGTGCCTGGCAGGGGAGCAATCAGCCCCAGCATTTT
CAWQGSNQPQHF
>-|TRBJ2-1|TRBV15|-
TGTGCCACCAGCAGGGAGGTCGGCTGGAATTCCTACAATGAGCAGTTCTTC
CATSREVGWNSYNEQFF